Each of the 18 T cell receptor beta chains below was sequenced from the same sample in a study of OX40 agonist ivuxolimab in advanced cancers. Using immunoSEQ multiplex PCR, the repertoire was profiled, and TCRdb retains in-frame clones only, with some absent. The table has approximately 80,000 clones, roughly 84% seen once. The sample here was CD4+ or CD8+ T cells sorted from blood, taken in a trial of the OX40 agonist ivuxolimab. The receptors originated from an adult with an advanced solid tumor such as melanoma, head and neck, liver or kidney cancer.

The chain employs TRBV9 and TRBJ1-1; no definite D call. The CDR3 has 14 residues. The V and J ends lost 3 bases and 0 bases respectively, with 9 bases between them. Germline V gene data show CDR1 as SGDLS and CDR2 as YYNGEE. The DNA of the CDR3 is TGTGCCAGCAGCGCCGGACCGCTGAACACTGAAGCTTTCTTT. Its translation: CASSAGPLNTEAFF. Full variable domain (remainder filled in from reference TRBV9 and TRBJ1-1): DSGVTQTPKHLITATGQRVTLRCSPRSGDLSVYWYQQSLDQGLQFLIQYYNGEERAKGNILERFSAQQFPDLHSELNLSSLELGDSALYFCASSAGPLNTEAFFGQGTRLTVV.

This clone was seen just once. The V gene is TRBV7-9, the J gene TRBJ2-1; D not certain. CDR3 length equals 15 residues. Trimming left V 1 base short and J 1 base short, with 8 bases between. Germline CDR1 is SEHNR and CDR2 is FQNEAQ (reference sequence). CDR3 amino acids: CASSLVGSSYNEQFF. The CDR3 nucleotides read TGTGCCAGCAGCTTAGTAGGCTCATCCTACAATGAGCAGTTCTTC.

The chain combines TRBV19 with TRBJ1-4; no firm D call. From germline, CDR1 is LNHDA and CDR2 SQIVND (reference sequence). This CDR3 comprises 11 residues. The V and J ends lost 6 bases and 8 bases respectively, with 7 bases between them. In DNA form, the CDR3 reads TGTGCCAGTAGGCTCGGGGAAAAACTGTTTTTT. Protein: CASRLGEKLFF.

The chain recombines TRBV5-8 with TRBJ1-1, with D perhaps matching TRBD1 (5 bases). The ends were cut back, 3 bases at V and 4 bases at J, with 10 bases in the middle. CDR1 and CDR2 (germline): SGHTS, YDEGEE. The CDR3 totals 13 residues. The CDR3 DNA reads TGTGCCAGCAGCTCCCAACAGGCCACTGAAGCTTTCTTT. It encodes CASSSQQATEAFF.

The chain employs TRBV7-2 and TRBJ2-7; 7 bases are shared with TRBD1. The CDR3 extends over 14 amino acids. With 5 bases clipped from V and 4 bases from J, the junction kept 8 bases outside the gene matches. Germline loops: CDR1 SGHTA, CDR2 FQGNSA. The CDR3 sequence is CASSATGSAYEQYF. CDR3 coding DNA: TGTGCCAGCAGCGCGACAGGGTCGGCGTACGAGCAGTACTTC. The full variable domain, completed using reference TRBV7-2 and TRBJ2-7, is GAGVSQSPSNKVTEKGKDVELRCDPISGHTALYWYRQSLGQGLEFLIYFQGNSAPDKSGLPSDRFSAERTGGSVSTLTIQRTQQEDSAVYLCASSATGSAYEQYFGPGTRLTVT.

This clone showed up just a few times. The chain uses TRBV4-2 and TRBJ2-1, with TRBD2 matching over 8 bases. The CDR3 has 15 residues. Trimming cost V 0 bases and J 7 bases; bases outside gene matches: 5. The germline gives CDR1 LGHNA, CDR2 YNFKEQ. The CDR3 loop is CASSQERAGVNEQFF. The CDR3 DNA sequence: TGTGCCAGCAGCCAAGAAAGAGCGGGAGTAAATGAGCAGTTCTTC.

The CDR3 region has the DNA TGTGCCAGCAGCTTCACTAGCGGGTTTGACAATGAGCAGTTCTTC. Protein sequence: CASSFTSGFDNEQFF. V is TRBV5-4 and J is TRBJ2-1, with 9 positions matching TRBD2. The V and J ends lost 2 bases and 5 bases, in that order; junction bases with no gene match: 5. The CDR3 has 15 amino acids. Germline V gene data show CDR1 as SGHNT and CDR2 as YYREEE (reference sequence).

The chain is built from TRBV7-9 and TRBJ2-3; 14 positions match TRBD2. Germline CDR1 SEHNR, CDR2 FQNEAQ (reference sequence). The CDR3 totals 16 residues. V gave up 5 bases and J gave up 6 bases; unmatched junction bases: 7. This chain's CDR3 is CASSLGTSGSADTQYF. For the CDR3, the DNA is TGTGCCAGCAGCCTCGGGACTAGCGGGAGCGCGGATACGCAGTATTTT. Full variable domain (remainder filled in from reference TRBV7-9 and TRBJ2-3): DTGVSQNPRHKITKRGQNVTFRCDPISEHNRLYWYRQTLGQGPEFLTYFQNEAQLEKSRLLSDRFSAERPKGSFSTLEIQRTEQGDSAMYLCASSLGTSGSADTQYFGPGTRLTVL.

V gene TRBV6-1 combines with J gene TRBJ1-1; D may be TRBD1 (5 bases). This CDR3 contains 11 residues. Germline assignment: CDR1 MNHNS and CDR2 SASEGT. Trimming took off 11 bases at V and 8 bases at J, with 15 bases between the two ends. This CDR3 reads CAGKHRDEAFF. CDR3 DNA: TGTGCCGGGAAGCACCGGGACGAAGCTTTCTTT.

The chain employs TRBV18 and TRBJ2-4; perhaps D is TRBD1 or TRBD2 (5 bases each). Trimming took 2 bases from V and 8 from J, leaving 10 bases between them. The CDR3 is 13 residues long. The germline V gene has CDR1 KGHSH and CDR2 LQKENI. CDR3 region: CASSPGAGDIQYF. DNA for the CDR3: TGTGCCAGCTCACCAGGGGCCGGGGACATTCAGTACTTC.

The V gene is TRBV28, the J gene TRBJ1-3, with TRBD1 identical over 9 bases. The CDR3 is made up of 19 amino acids. Germline CDR1 MDHEN, CDR2 SYDVKM. V shed 1 base, J shed 4 bases, and the junction held 14 bases outside the gene matches. The CDR3: CASSLSGTGIGGMGNTIYF. The CDR3 region has the DNA TGTGCCAGCAGTTTATCTGGGACAGGGATTGGAGGAATGGGAAACACCATATATTTT.

The genes are TRBV25-1 and TRBJ2-5; D ambiguous. The CDR3 has 13 amino acids. CDR1 and CDR2 (germline): MGHDK, SYGVNS. Trimming stripped 3 bases from V and 0 bases from J, with 5 bases between. The CDR3 DNA reads as TGTGCCAGCAGTGACACGTACCAAGAGACCCAGTACTTC. It specifies CASSDTYQETQYF.

The chain combines TRBV7-2 with TRBJ2-7; perhaps TRBD2 as D (6 bases). Germline V gene data show CDR1 as SGHTA and CDR2 as FQGNSA. This CDR3 is 16 amino acids long. The ends were cut back, 5 bases at V and 7 bases at J, with 24 bases in the middle. The DNA for the CDR3 is TGTGCCAGCAGCCCCTCCGTTGGGAGGTTTACTAGAGAGCAGTACTTC. It is translated as CASSPSVGRFTREQYF.

This sequence joins TRBV5-1 and TRBJ2-1; TRBD2 matches at 8 bases. CDR1 is SGHRS and CDR2 is YFSETQ in the germline V gene. Trimming cost V 5 bases and J 9 bases; bases outside gene matches: 10. The CDR3 has 14 amino acids. This chain's CDR3 is CASRRPETSAEQFF. CDR3 sequence (DNA): TGCGCCAGCAGACGACCCGAGACTAGCGCTGAGCAGTTCTTC.

This clone was detected only once. CDR3 bases: TGTGCCAGCAGCTTGGGGGACTACAATGAGCAGTTCTTC. Protein product: CASSLGDYNEQFF. The chain employs TRBV7-2 and TRBJ2-1, with D perhaps TRBD1 or TRBD2 (5 bases each). The CDR3 is 13 amino acids. Germline V gene data show CDR1 as SGHTA and CDR2 as FQGNSA. V shed 3 bases and J shed 3 bases, with 6 bases lying between them. Supplemented by reference TRBV7-2 and TRBJ2-1, the full variable domain reads GAGVSQSPSNKVTEKGKDVELRCDPISGHTALYWYRQSLGQGLEFLIYFQGNSAPDKSGLPSDRFSAERTGGSVSTLTIQRTQQEDSAVYLCASSLGDYNEQFFGPGTRLTVL.

The V and J genes are TRBV18 and TRBJ2-2; no clear D. Looked up from germline, CDR1 is KGHSH and CDR2 is LQKENI. The CDR3 spans 14 residues. The germline V and J ends were trimmed by 3 bases and 5 bases, with 10 bases remaining between them. CDR3 residues: CASSPNQWTGELFF. Written as DNA, the CDR3 is TGTGCCAGCTCACCGAATCAGTGGACCGGGGAGCTGTTTTTT. Filled out from reference TRBV18 and TRBJ2-2, the complete variable domain reads NAGVMQNPRHLVRRRGQEARLRCSPMKGHSHVYWYRQLPEEGLKFMVYLQKENIIDESGMPKERFSAEFPKEGPSILRIQQVVRGDSAAYFCASSPNQWTGELFFGEGSRLTVL.

The CDR3 DNA is TGTGCCAGTAGTATAAGGTCGGGAGGGCCGTCAGATACGCAGTATTTT. Translating it yields CASSIRSGGPSDTQYF. The chain couples TRBV19 to TRBJ2-3; TRBD2 agrees at 8 bases. Germline V gene lookup returns CDR1 LNHDA and CDR2 SQIVND (reference sequence). The CDR3 runs to 16 residues. Trimming took 2 bases from V and 4 from J; bases not matched to a gene: 8.

The chain carries TRBV5-1 and TRBJ2-1; TRBD2 aligns across 12 bases. Germline CDR1 SGHRS, CDR2 YFSETQ. This CDR3 spans 15 amino acids. Trimming at V came to 3 bases and at J to 9 bases, leaving 7 bases not matched to a gene. CDR3 region: CASSSGLAGTTEQFF. The CDR3 DNA sequence: TGCGCCAGCAGCTCCGGACTAGCGGGAACTACTGAGCAGTTCTTC.